One sample yielded the 20 T cell receptor beta chains listed below, sequenced in a study of cytomegalovirus exposure and HLA in healthy donors. Researchers ran the PCR with 60 Vbeta and 13 Jbeta primers. Here immunoSEQ multiplex PCR was the method, and the copy in TCRdb shows in-frame clones only, minus some. The sample consists of hundreds of thousands of clones, over 60% of them appearing once. The material sequenced was PBMCs. All receptors come from a man aged 18-30 years in good health and CMV-seronegative.

This clone was seen more than once but under ten times. J is TRBJ2-1 and V is TRBV5-5; D is ambiguous. Trimming took off 0 bases at V and 5 bases at J, with 6 bases between the two ends. The CDR3 runs to 13 residues. From germline, CDR1 is SGHKS and CDR2 YYEKEE (reference sequence). CDR3 residues: CASSLAPDNEQFF. CDR3 bases: TGTGCCAGCAGCTTGGCCCCAGACAATGAGCAGTTCTTC.

This chain joins TRBV20-1 and TRBJ2-1, with D possibly TRBD1 on 5 matching bases. In germline, CDR1 is DFQATT, CDR2 SNEGSKA (reference sequence). With 5 bases removed from V and 10 bases from J, the gap between germline ends came to 12 bases. The CDR3 totals 11 residues. The CDR3 protein is CSAVGLPEQFF. DNA for the CDR3: TGCAGTGCTGTGGGGCTACCCGAGCAGTTCTTC.

This clone appeared once. The genes are TRBV5-1 and TRBJ2-5, with 7 bases that match TRBD2. Trimming took 0 bases from V and 5 from J; bases not matched to a gene: 4. CDR1 is SGHRS, CDR2 YFSETQ, per germline. The CDR3 is 14 amino acids. CDR3 coding DNA: TGCGCCAGCAGCTTGGCCGGGGGGAAGGAGACCCAGTACTTC. Amino acid sequence: CASSLAGGKETQYF.

This chain uses TRBV5-4 with TRBJ1-1; D perhaps matches TRBD1 (5 bases). Trimming shortened V by 4 bases and J by 6 bases, and 19 bases separated the two germline ends. The CDR3 is 15 residues long. Germline CDR1 and CDR2: SGHNT and YYREEE (reference sequence). CDR3 in DNA: TGTGCCAGCAGCCCCGCGGGGGACTGGGCGGCTGAAGCTTTCTTT. Protein: CASSPAGDWAAEAFF.

The chain links TRBV10-2 to TRBJ2-1, with D possibly being TRBD2 (6 bases). Per germline, CDR1 WSHSY and CDR2 SAAADI. V lost 6 bases, J lost 0 bases, and 12 bases lay in between. The CDR3 loop spans 15 amino acids. For the CDR3, the DNA is TGCGCCAGCAGAATTAGCGGAAACTCCTACAATGAGCAGTTCTTC. Translated: CASRISGNSYNEQFF.

The chain is built from TRBV6-1 and TRBJ2-7; TRBD1 aligns across 9 bases. Germline V gene sequence: CDR1 MNHNS, CDR2 SASEGT. V shed 11 bases and J 2 bases; nucleotides not matched to a gene: 10. The CDR3 totals 14 residues. CDR3 DNA sequence: TGTGCCGCGCGCGGGACAGGGAGTACCTACGAGCAGTACTTC. Translated: CAARGTGSTYEQYF.

The rearrangement joins TRBV10-3 to TRBJ2-3; D is possibly TRBD2 (6 bases). The V end was cut by 6 bases, the J end by 6 bases, with 16 bases between. CDR3 length: 14 residues. Germline assignment: CDR1 ENHRY and CDR2 SYGVKD. CDR3 nucleotides: TGTGCCATCAGCGCGAGTACTAGCCCCGATACGCAGTATTTT. This gives the protein CAISASTSPDTQYF.

The chain is built from TRBV13 and TRBJ2-1; TRBD2 aligns across 12 bases. The CDR3 consists of 15 residues. The germline CDR1 and CDR2 sequences are PRHDT and FYEKMQ (reference sequence). J gave up 7 bases and V 4 bases, and 5 bases lay outside the gene matches. Here the CDR3 reads CASSWGLAGLNEQFF. The CDR3 DNA is TGTGCCAGCAGCTGGGGACTAGCGGGTTTAAATGAGCAGTTCTTC.

Only a few counts were recorded for this clone. V and J are TRBV5-6 and TRBJ1-1; D remains ambiguous. Trimming cost V 0 bases and J 1 base, with 13 bases left between them. The CDR3 is 16 residues long. In germline, CDR1 is SGHDT, CDR2 YYEEEE. The CDR3 DNA reads as TGTGCCAGCAGCTTGGGTTCGTTGCGGTGGAACACTGAAGCTTTCTTT. It yields the protein CASSLGSLRWNTEAFF. Variable domain in full (rest from reference TRBV5-6 and TRBJ1-1): DAGVTQSPTHLIKTRGQQVTLRCSPKSGHDTVSWYQQALGQGPQFIFQYYEEEERQRGNFPDRFSGHQFPNYSSELNVNALLLGDSALYLCASSLGSLRWNTEAFFGQGTRLTVV.

The V and J genes are TRBV25-1 and TRBJ1-3; D unresolved. Trimming cost V 9 bases and J 7 bases, with 10 bases left between them. Germline CDR1 reads MGHDK; CDR2 reads SYGVNS. The CDR3 is 11 residues long. CDR3 sequence: CASLGWNTIYF. The DNA for the CDR3 is TGTGCCAGTCTAGGTTGGAACACCATATATTTT.

The chain uses TRBV18 and TRBJ2-3; D remains ambiguous. Germline assignment: CDR1 KGHSH and CDR2 LQKENI. The CDR3 is 13 residues long. V lost 3 bases to trimming and J lost 3 bases, with 7 bases between them. The CDR3 sequence: CASSPPPTDTQYF. CDR3 nucleotides: TGTGCCAGCTCACCCCCCCCGACAGATACGCAGTATTTT.

This clone came up a few times. V gene TRBV9 combines with J gene TRBJ1-2, with D hard to call. Between the trimmed V and J ends, which lost 4 bases and 0 bases, there was a span of 7 bases. The CDR3 is made up of 13 amino acids. Germline CDR1 and CDR2: SGDLS and YYNGEE. The CDR3 nucleotides read TGTGCCAGCAGCCGGGAGTCTAACTATGGCTACACCTTC. Translating it yields CASSRESNYGYTF. Full variable domain (rest looked up from reference TRBV9 and TRBJ1-2): DSGVTQTPKHLITATGQRVTLRCSPRSGDLSVYWYQQSLDQGLQFLIQYYNGEERAKGNILERFSAQQFPDLHSELNLSSLELGDSALYFCASSRESNYGYTFGSGTRLTVV.

In its sample, this clone was seen once. The chain uses TRBV7-8 and TRBJ2-3; 8 nucleotides agree with TRBD2. The V gene's germline CDR1 is SGHVS and CDR2 FQNEAQ. The CDR3 covers 16 residues. V was pared by 8 bases and J by 2 bases, with 12 bases of the junction left unmatched. The DNA of the CDR3 is TGTGCCAGCCTAAGAGGGCCTAGCGGGTCCACAGATACGCAGTATTTT. It codes for CASLRGPSGSTDTQYF.

CDR3 in amino acids: CASSRQETTEAFF. The CDR3 nucleotides read TGTGCCAGCAGCAGACAGGAGACCACTGAAGCTTTCTTT. The gene calls are TRBV7-6 and TRBJ1-1, with D possibly being TRBD1 (6 bases). Germline V gives CDR1 SGHVS, CDR2 FNYEAQ. The CDR3 runs 13 residues. Deletions cut 5 bases from V and 4 bases from J, with 11 bases between. The whole variable domain, remainder taken from reference TRBV7-6 and TRBJ1-1, is GAGVSQSPRYKVTKRGQDVALRCDPISGHVSLYWYRQALGQGPEFLTYFNYEAQQDKSGLPNDRFSAERPEGSISTLTIQRTEQRDSAMYRCASSRQETTEAFFGQGTRLTVV.

The J gene is TRBJ2-6, the V gene TRBV12-5, with 7 bases fitting TRBD2. CDR1 and CDR2 from the germline V gene are LGHNT and FRNRAP. The CDR3 runs to 20 residues. V shed 4 bases and J 0 bases; nucleotides not matched to a gene: 15. CDR3 nucleotides: TGTGCTAGTGGTTCCCCCTTCGGGGTAGCGGGTGACTCTGGGGCCAACGTCCTGACTTTC. Amino acids: CASGSPFGVAGDSGANVLTF.

In its sample, this clone was seen once. The genes are TRBV5-4 and TRBJ1-2; maybe TRBD1 (5 bases). This CDR3 spans 15 amino acids. Trimming shortened V by 1 base and J by 3 bases, and 13 bases separated the two germline ends. Germline V gene sequence: CDR1 SGHNT, CDR2 YYREEE (reference sequence). CDR3 sequence (DNA): TGTGCCAGCAGCTTGCATGCGGGGCTCCACTATGGCTACACCTTC. Its protein is CASSLHAGLHYGYTF. Filled out from reference TRBV5-4 and TRBJ1-2, the complete variable domain reads ETGVTQSPTHLIKTRGQQVTLRCSSQSGHNTVSWYQQALGQGPQFIFQYYREEENGRGNFPPRFSGLQFPNYSSELNVNALELDDSALYLCASSLHAGLHYGYTFGSGTRLTVV.

The chain recombines TRBV5-1 with TRBJ1-1; 7 bases align to TRBD1. In germline, CDR1 is SGHRS, CDR2 YFSETQ. V trimming: 6 bases; J trimming: 7 bases; junction bases outside the gene matches: 3. The CDR3 is 11 amino acids. For the CDR3, the DNA is TGCGCCAGCACCCGGGACAGTGAAGCTTTCTTT. This translates into CASTRDSEAFF.

The J gene is TRBJ2-4, the V gene TRBV27, with 13 bases aligning to TRBD2. The J segment lost 0 bases and the V segment lost 6 bases, leaving 5 bases of the junction unmatched. This CDR3 contains 17 residues. Germline loops: CDR1 MNHEY, CDR2 SMNVEV (reference sequence). The CDR3 loop is CASRSGTSGIAKNIQYF. The CDR3 coding sequence is TGTGCCAGCAGATCCGGGACTAGCGGGATAGCCAAAAACATTCAGTACTTC.

In this sample, this clone turned up a few times. The chain is built from TRBV27 and TRBJ1-1, with D possibly TRBD1 on 6 matching bases. The CDR3 is 13 amino acids. Trimming removed 5 bases from V and 1 base from J, with 8 bases in between. CDR1 and CDR2 from the germline V gene are MNHEY and SMNVEV (reference sequence). CDR3 sequence (DNA): TGTGCCAGCAGTCGACAGGCGAACACTGAAGCTTTCTTT. This encodes CASSRQANTEAFF.

CDR3 sequence reads: CASSQQGGANTGELFF. For the CDR3, the DNA is TGTGCCAGCTCACAGCAGGGTGGCGCGAACACCGGGGAGCTGTTTTTT. The chain links TRBV18 to TRBJ2-2, with D possibly matching TRBD1 (5 bases). V lost 4 bases and J lost 0, with 12 bases in between. The CDR3 runs 16 residues. Germline assignment: CDR1 KGHSH and CDR2 LQKENI.